Shown below are 20 T cell receptor beta chains from a single sample sequenced in a study of control samples from healthy donors and cancer patients. The method was immunoSEQ multiplex PCR; TCRdb's version includes in-frame clones alone and lacks a portion of them. The table lists around 57,000 clones, roughly 90% of them singletons. Sequencing was carried out using PBMCs. These receptors all come from a man aged 25-45 years with colorectal cancer.

A single count supports this clone. The gene calls are TRBV6-5 and TRBJ1-1, with TRBD1 matching over 9 bases. The junction had 5 bases not matched to a gene; V was cut back by 6 bases and J by 6 bases. The CDR3 extends over 13 amino acids. CDR1 MNHEY and CDR2 SVGAGI come from the germline V gene. CDR3 region: CASRVGQGSEAFF. In DNA form, the CDR3 reads TGTGCCAGCAGGGTGGGACAGGGTTCTGAAGCTTTCTTT.

The chain uses TRBV29-1 and TRBJ2-3, with D perhaps TRBD1 or TRBD2 (6 bases each). Germline CDR1 and CDR2: SQVTM and ANQGSEA. Trimming removed 0 bases from V and 4 bases from J, with 11 bases in between. The CDR3 sequence is 14 residues long. The DNA of the CDR3 is TGCAGCGTTGAAGATGTGGGGGGCGCAGATACGCAGTATTTT. Its protein product is CSVEDVGGADTQYF.

This clone has just one count. The V gene is TRBV5-1, the J gene TRBJ2-1, with D possibly being TRBD1 (6 bases). The length of the CDR3 is 15 residues. In germline, CDR1 is SGHRS, CDR2 YFSETQ. Trimming removed 5 bases at V and 1 base at J, with 13 bases between. The CDR3 DNA is TGCGCCAGCAGAGGAGGCAGGGGATCCTACAATGAGCAGTTCTTC. It specifies CASRGGRGSYNEQFF.

This chain's CDR3 is CASNQYPGTGGELFF. For the CDR3, the DNA is TGTGCCAGCAACCAATACCCCGGGACCGGGGGGGAACTGTTTTTT. The V gene is TRBV6-5, the J gene TRBJ1-4, with D tentatively TRBD1 (5 bases). V was clipped by 7 bases and J by 12 bases, with 24 bases between them. From germline, CDR1 is MNHEY and CDR2 SVGAGI. The CDR3 has 15 amino acids.

This chain links TRBV19 with TRBJ2-2; the match to TRBD1 covers 7 bases. This CDR3 region has 13 residues. Trimming took 7 bases from V and 3 from J; bases not matched to a gene: 2. Germline-derived CDR1 and CDR2 are LNHDA and SQIVND (reference sequence). This CDR3 reads CASNRGDTGELFF. CDR3 sequence (DNA): TGTGCCAGTAACAGGGGCGACACCGGGGAGCTGTTTTTT.

The genes are TRBV5-6 and TRBJ2-1; D unclear. Germline V gives CDR1 SGHDT, CDR2 YYEEEE. Trimming pared 6 bases from V and 6 bases from J, leaving 19 bases between. This CDR3 is 15 amino acids long. The CDR3 DNA reads TGTGCCAGCACCCCCGAAGCTCGCTCAGTCAATGAGCAGTTCTTC. It encodes CASTPEARSVNEQFF.

The chain couples TRBV6-1 to TRBJ1-4; D unresolved. Trimming removed 2 bases from V and 8 bases from J, with 18 bases in between. The CDR3 totals 16 residues. The germline CDR1 and CDR2 sequences are MNHNS and SASEGT. In DNA, the CDR3 is TGTGCCAGCAGTGAAAGTTGGTCCCGAGTAATAGAAAAACTGTTTTTT. Its translation: CASSESWSRVIEKLFF.

The chain couples TRBV5-1 to TRBJ2-1; the D gene could be TRBD1 or TRBD2 (5 bases each). The CDR3 covers 15 residues. Germline assignment: CDR1 SGHRS and CDR2 YFSETQ. V shed 3 bases and J shed 4 bases, with 14 bases lying between them. CDR3 DNA: TGCGCCAGCAGCTACAATGAGGGGATTTACAATGAGCAGTTCTTC. Translated, it gives CASSYNEGIYNEQFF. The variable domain in full, with the rest retrieved from reference TRBV5-1 and TRBJ2-1, is KAGVTQTPRYLIKTRGQQVTLSCSPISGHRSVSWYQQTPGQGLQFLFEYFSETQRNKGNFPGRFSGRQFSNSRSEMNVSTLELGDSALYLCASSYNEGIYNEQFFGPGTRLTVL.

V is TRBV6-5 and J is TRBJ1-2; no firm D call. The CDR3 is 14 amino acids. The germline V gene encodes CDR1 MNHEY and CDR2 SVGAGI. The V gene lost 7 bases and the J gene lost 1 base, with 13 bases spanning the gap. The chain's CDR3 is CASTKGWGNYGYTF. The CDR3 region has the DNA TGTGCCAGCACCAAAGGCTGGGGTAACTATGGCTACACCTTC.

This clone was observed once. The chain links TRBV9 to TRBJ2-1; 9 nucleotides agree with TRBD1. Per germline, CDR1 SGDLS and CDR2 YYNGEE. The CDR3 sequence is 17 residues long. After removal of 1 base from V and 5 bases from J, the junction contained 10 bases not matched to a gene. The CDR3, as DNA: TGTGCCAGCAGCGTAACCTCGGGACAGGGAAGGAACAATGAGCAGTTCTTC. Translating gives CASSVTSGQGRNNEQFF.

This chain links TRBV5-1 with TRBJ1-1, with D possibly being TRBD1 (6 bases). The CDR3 spans 14 residues. The germline V gene has CDR1 SGHRS and CDR2 YFSETQ. Trimming left V 4 bases short and J 1 base short, with 11 bases between. The CDR3 DNA follows: TGCGCCAGCAGCCCTCAGGACAGGAACACTGAAGCTTTCTTT. This sequence encodes CASSPQDRNTEAFF.

This sequence joins TRBV7-8 and TRBJ1-5; tentatively, D is TRBD1 (5 bases). This CDR3 is 16 amino acids long. CDR1 is SGHVS and CDR2 is FQNEAQ in the germline V gene. V gave up 1 base and J gave up 2 bases, with 12 bases separating them. CDR3 sequence reads: CASSLGWQGGNQPQHF. In DNA, the CDR3 is TGTGCCAGCAGCTTAGGTTGGCAGGGCGGCAATCAGCCCCAGCATTTT.

The V gene is TRBV6-2 or TRBV6-3, the J gene TRBJ2-5, with 10 positions matching TRBD2. Trimming cost V 6 bases and J 2 bases; bases outside gene matches: 6. The CDR3 consists of 15 residues. Germline V gives CDR1 MNHEY, CDR2 SVGEGT. The CDR3 nucleotides are TGTGCCAGCAGCCCCGGACTAGCGGATCAAGAGACCCAGTACTTC. It codes for CASSPGLADQETQYF.

CDR3 sequence: CASSWSKTEAFF. CDR3 nucleotide sequence: TGTGCCAGCAGCTGGAGCAAAACCGAAGCTTTCTTT. J is TRBJ1-1 and V is TRBV7-2; D is undetermined. Per germline, CDR1 SGHTA and CDR2 FQGNSA. The ends were cut back, 4 bases at V and 8 bases at J, with 11 bases in the middle. This CDR3 is 12 amino acids long.

The chain joins TRBV2 to TRBJ2-7; 8 nucleotides match TRBD2. The CDR3 length is 15 residues. Looked up from germline, CDR1 is SNHLY and CDR2 is FYNNEI. V shed 6 bases and J 2 bases; nucleotides not matched to a gene: 9. As DNA, the CDR3 is TGTGCCAGCAGGGAGGGACTAGGGGTTACCTACGAGCAGTACTTC. Translation: CASREGLGVTYEQYF.

The rearrangement uses TRBV7-9 and TRBJ1-1; no clear D gene. The V gene's germline CDR1 is SEHNR and CDR2 FQNEAQ (reference sequence). CDR3 length: 14 amino acids. Trimming took 5 bases from V and 2 from J, leaving 12 bases between them. DNA for the CDR3: TGTGCCAGCAGCCGGGTAGCAGGCAACACTGAAGCTTTCTTT. Its protein is CASSRVAGNTEAFF.

CDR3 sequence: CASSSVGNGYTF. CDR3 sequence (DNA): TGTGCCAGCAGTAGTGTTGGGAATGGCTACACCTTC. V usage is TRBV6-5 and J usage is TRBJ1-2, with unresolved D. The germline gives CDR1 MNHEY, CDR2 SVGAGI. The V gene lost 5 bases and the J gene lost 6 bases, with 10 bases spanning the gap. This CDR3 spans 12 amino acids.

The chain couples TRBV10-1 to TRBJ2-3, with D maybe TRBD1 (5 bases). CDR3 length equals 14 residues. Germline V gene sequence: CDR1 WNHNN, CDR2 SYGVQD (reference sequence). V was shortened by 0 bases and J by 4 bases, with 8 bases between the two germline ends. This CDR3 reads CASSESAGSDTQYF. CDR3 nucleotides: TGCGCCAGCAGTGAGTCGGCAGGGTCAGATACGCAGTATTTT.

The chain combines TRBV27 with TRBJ1-4; no clear D. The CDR3 runs 16 residues. Germline V gives CDR1 MNHEY, CDR2 SMNVEV (reference sequence). Trimming shortened V by 3 bases and J by 1 base, and 12 bases separated the two germline ends. CDR3 coding DNA: TGTGCCAGCAGTTTTAACAGCAGATTAACTAATGAAAAACTGTTTTTT. Protein sequence: CASSFNSRLTNEKLFF.

The rearrangement links TRBV7-4 to TRBJ2-3; D may be TRBD1 (6 bases). Germline V lookup: CDR1 SGHVT, CDR2 SQSDAQ. The CDR3 has 14 amino acids. Trimming removed 5 bases from V and 6 bases from J, with 15 bases in between. The CDR3 DNA follows: TGTGCCAGCAGCCTCAGAAAGGGGGAGGATACGCAGTATTTT. Amino acids: CASSLRKGEDTQYF.